This paragraph covers one T cell receptor beta chain sequence. Antigen unknown. Profiled with immunoSEQ multiplex PCR; TCRdb holds only in-frame clones, not every one. This table has about 79,000 clones, around 94% appearing once. This sample was taken from a study of OX40 agonist ivuxolimab in advanced cancers. Turning to the study itself: Across the patients, intravenous ivuxolimab was delivered every 2 weeks at 0.01 to 10 mg/kg.

CDR3 length: 16 amino acids. Unmatched junction bases numbered 13, after V lost 5 bases and J lost 10 bases. From germline, CDR1 is MDHEN and CDR2 SYDVKM. The study, taken as a whole, reports: CD4+ and CD8+ T cells in blood underwent clonal expansion by week 6 at 0.1 to 3.0 mg/kg. Antigen specificity remained undetermined for the expanded peripheral T cells. Among patients with partial responses at 0.1-3.0 mg/kg, clonal expansion was among the lowest.

The rearrangement links TRBV28 to TRBJ2-1; 11 positions match TRBD2. This receptor was identified in an adult with an advanced solid tumor such as melanoma, head and neck, liver or kidney cancer. The starting material was CD4+ or CD8+ T cells sorted from blood, obtained in a trial of the OX40 agonist ivuxolimab. CDR3 DNA sequence: TGTGCCAGCAGTAACCTAGCGGGGGGCGCCTATGCGGAGCAGTTCTTC. Encoded protein: CASSNLAGGAYAEQFF.